These 5 T cell receptor beta chains were all obtained from the same sample, sequenced in a study of T cell responses to AZD1222 COVID-19 vaccine. Clones were read by immunoSEQ multiplex PCR, and TCRdb kept only the in-frame ones, dropping some. This sample has about 270,000 clones; 90% to 95% occur once, and the top ten carry roughly 0.6%. The specimen comprised peripheral blood, sampled 28 days after the second AZD1222 dose. These receptor sequences come from an adult who received the AZD1222 COVID-19 vaccine.

The chain uses TRBV28 and TRBJ1-2; D call uncertain. CDR3 length: 12 amino acids. The germline V gene has CDR1 MDHEN and CDR2 SYDVKM. Trimming removed 6 bases from V and 1 base from J, with 6 bases in between. Here the CDR3 DNA reads TGTGCCAGCAGGGACGGTAACTATGGCTACACCTTC. Its protein product is CASRDGNYGYTF.

The chain uses TRBV19 and TRBJ2-5; 8 bases align to TRBD2. The J segment lost 7 bases and the V segment lost 3 bases, leaving 19 bases of the junction unmatched. The germline V gene encodes CDR1 LNHDA and CDR2 SQIVND (reference sequence). The CDR3 covers 18 residues. The CDR3 DNA reads TGTGCCAGTAGTATGCGGACTAGCCCTACATATCCCGGAGGGACCCAGTACTTC. Protein sequence: CASSMRTSPTYPGGTQYF.

The chain is built from TRBV7-2 and TRBJ1-4; D gene unclear. CDR3 length equals 14 residues. Germline lookup yields CDR1 SGHTA and CDR2 FQGNSA. Trimming removed 5 bases at V and 5 bases at J, with 12 bases between. CDR3 DNA sequence: TGTGCCAGCAGCCAACGCGGGAGGAATGAAAAACTGTTTTTT. Amino acid sequence: CASSQRGRNEKLFF.

This clone has a handful of counts. The genes are TRBV19 and TRBJ1-4; D is unclear. This CDR3 comprises 17 residues. Per the germline V gene, CDR1 is LNHDA and CDR2 is SQIVND (reference sequence). V was trimmed by 4 bases and J by 1 base, leaving 16 bases between them. The CDR3 is CASSKKQDRRTNEKLFF. In DNA form, the CDR3 reads TGTGCCAGTAGTAAGAAACAAGATAGAAGAACTAATGAAAAACTGTTTTTT.

The J gene is TRBJ1-2, the V gene TRBV5-6; D is uncertain. The CDR3 contains 11 residues. Trimming pared 7 bases from V and 4 bases from J, leaving 8 bases between. The germline CDR1 and CDR2 sequences are SGHDT and YYEEEE. CDR3 DNA sequence: TGTGCCAGCGGTGACGGCTATGGCTACACCTTC. The encoded protein is CASGDGYGYTF.